The 28 T cell receptor beta chains in this list originate from one sample, sequenced in a study of shared clonotypes between healthy human individuals. The assay was immunoSEQ multiplex PCR, and TCRdb's table has in-frame clones only and misses some. This repertoire shows some 2,000,000 clones, just under 95% found once; its top ten account for around 1.1%. Naive CD8 cells comprised CD45RO-negative, CCR7-positively selected cells, excluding terminally differentiated effector memory CD45RA+ cells. Sequencing was done on a sample of naive CD8+ T cells sorted from blood. The receptors were gathered from a man between 18 and 29 years old in good health.

This chain uses TRBV27 with TRBJ1-2; the D gene is possibly TRBD1 (5 bases). CDR1 and CDR2 (germline): MNHEY, SMNVEV (reference sequence). This CDR3 has 18 amino acids. Trimming took 2 bases from V and 4 from J, leaving 23 bases between them. DNA of the CDR3: TGTGCCAGCAGTTTAACGGGTTATGGGGGGGAAGCCCGCTATGGCTACACCTTC. Its protein product is CASSLTGYGGEARYGYTF.

V is TRBV4-1 and J is TRBJ1-4; D gene ambiguous. Trimming left V 2 bases short and J 7 bases short, with 11 bases between. Per germline, CDR1 MGHRA and CDR2 YSYEKL. This CDR3 has 14 amino acids. CDR3 amino acids: CASSQFTEGEKLFF. The CDR3 DNA follows: TGCGCCAGCAGCCAATTCACCGAGGGTGAAAAACTGTTTTTT.

V and J are TRBV7-7 and TRBJ2-1; no clear D gene. CDR3 length equals 14 residues. Per germline, CDR1 SSHAT and CDR2 FNYEAQ (reference sequence). CDR3 coding DNA: TGTGCTGTGTCGAGGTTCCGCTCCTACAATGAGCAGTTCTTC. Translation: CAVSRFRSYNEQFF.

The V gene is TRBV11-1, the J gene TRBJ2-7; the D is unclear. Germline lookup yields CDR1 SGHAT and CDR2 FQDESV (reference sequence). The CDR3 extends over 14 amino acids. V dropped 0 bases and J dropped 0 bases, with 6 bases sitting between them. CDR3 bases: TGTGCCAGCAGCTTAGCGGCCAGCTCCTACGAGCAGTACTTC. Its protein product is CASSLAASSYEQYF. The entire variable domain, with the rest obtained from reference TRBV11-1 and TRBJ2-7, is as follows: EAEVAQSPRYKITEKSQAVAFWCDPISGHATLYWYRQILGQGPELLVQFQDESVVDDSQLPKDRFSAERLKGVDSTLKIQPAELGDSAMYLCASSLAASSYEQYFGPGTRLTVT.

On this clone: The junction and the germline gene differ at one end; a read error may be behind it. Distinct nucleotide sequences in the sample also encode this CDR3. The rearrangement uses TRBV7-9 and TRBJ2-7, with D uncertain. Per germline, CDR1 SEHNR and CDR2 FQNEAQ (reference sequence). The CDR3 spans 13 residues. The CDR3 DNA reads as TGTGCCAGCAGTCGACAAGGAACCTACGAGCAGTATTTC. It translates to CASSRQGTYEQYF.

The CDR3 bases are TGTGCCAGCAGCCAAGCCCGATGGGGAGCAGGGGGCCAGCAGACCCAGTACTTC. The encoded protein is CASSQARWGAGGQQTQYF. This chain uses TRBV4-2 with TRBJ2-5, with 8 positions matching TRBD1. The CDR3 has 18 residues. Germline CDR1 and CDR2: LGHNA and YNFKEQ. The junction had 16 bases not matched to a gene; V was cut back by 1 base and J by 6 bases.

For this clone: Within the sample, other DNA sequences also encode this same CDR3. This chain connects TRBV27 to TRBJ2-7, with TRBD1 matching over 10 bases. The CDR3 has 14 residues. V dropped 2 bases and J dropped 4; count of bases not matched to a gene: 2. The germline gives CDR1 MNHEY, CDR2 SMNVEV (reference sequence). The CDR3 DNA reads TGTGCCAGCAGTTTAGGACAGGGGGGTTACGAGCAGTACTTC. Amino acid sequence: CASSLGQGGYEQYF.

This chain connects TRBV27 to TRBJ2-7; D possibly corresponds to TRBD1 (7 bases). The V and J ends lost 5 bases and 7 bases respectively, with 18 bases between them. The CDR3 runs to 14 residues. Germline V lookup: CDR1 MNHEY, CDR2 SMNVEV (reference sequence). DNA for the CDR3: TGTGCCAGCAGTCCCACAGGGGAACGGGGGGAGCAGTACTTC. Amino acids: CASSPTGERGEQYF.

The rearrangement uses TRBV15 and TRBJ2-7; D might be TRBD1 (5 bases). Trimming took off 4 bases at V and 5 bases at J, with 18 bases between the two ends. Germline loops: CDR1 LNHNV, CDR2 YYDKDF (reference sequence). The CDR3 extends over 15 amino acids. The CDR3 DNA sequence: TGTGCCACCAGCACCGGCCTCCTCCTAGGGGACGAGCAGTACTTC. This codes for CATSTGLLLGDEQYF. The variable domain in full, with the rest retrieved from reference TRBV15 and TRBJ2-7, is DAMVIQNPRYQVTQFGKPVTLSCSQTLNHNVMYWYQQKSSQAPKLLFHYYDKDFNNEADTPDNFQSRRPNTSFCFLDIRSPGLGDTAMYLCATSTGLLLGDEQYFGPGTRLTVT.

The gene calls are TRBV7-9 and TRBJ2-7, with 8 bases aligning to TRBD1. V shed 0 bases and J 5 bases; nucleotides not matched to a gene: 12. Germline CDR1 and CDR2: SEHNR and FQNEAQ (reference sequence). The CDR3 spans 17 residues. This CDR3 reads CASSLAISGQGIHEQYF. The CDR3 coding sequence is TGTGCCAGCAGCTTAGCGATATCTGGACAGGGAATCCACGAGCAGTACTTC.

The rearrangement joins TRBV27 to TRBJ1-6; 7 nucleotides agree with TRBD1. CDR3 length equals 16 residues. Germline trimming cut 6 bases from V and 9 bases from J; bases unmatched to any gene: 14. Looked up from germline, CDR1 is MNHEY and CDR2 is SMNVEV (reference sequence). The CDR3 region is CASRDHQGGWSSPLHF. CDR3 coding DNA: TGTGCCAGCAGGGATCATCAAGGGGGCTGGTCTTCACCCCTCCACTTT.

The chain couples TRBV9 to TRBJ2-7; D is undetermined. Per the germline V gene, CDR1 is SGDLS and CDR2 is YYNGEE. CDR3 length: 14 residues. The CDR3 DNA sequence: TGTTCAAGCTCCCTAGGTACTGACTCCTACGAGCAGTACTTC. As protein: CSSSLGTDSYEQYF.

A remark on this clone: Other DNA sequences in this specimen translate into the identical CDR3. J is TRBJ2-1 and V is TRBV10-1; D uncertain. The germline V and J ends were trimmed by 0 bases and 8 bases, with 5 bases remaining between them. The CDR3 loop spans 12 amino acids. The germline V gene encodes CDR1 WNHNN and CDR2 SYGVQD (reference sequence). In DNA, the CDR3 is TGCGCCAGCAGTGAGTCAGGCTATGAGCAGTTCTTC. This sequence encodes CASSESGYEQFF.

The chain links TRBV4-1 to TRBJ2-7, with D possibly TRBD2 on 6 matching bases. Germline-derived CDR1 and CDR2 are MGHRA and YSYEKL. The CDR3 is 16 residues long. The ends were cut back, 5 bases at V and 1 base at J, with 18 bases in the middle. The CDR3 spells CASSFSRETWSYEQYF. Here the CDR3 DNA reads TGCGCCAGCAGCTTTTCCCGGGAGACTTGGTCCTACGAGCAGTACTTC.

The chain carries TRBV6-5 and TRBJ2-7, with D perhaps matching TRBD1 or TRBD2 (5 bases each). The CDR3 runs to 13 residues. V dropped 2 bases and J dropped 6 bases, with 11 bases sitting between them. Germline loops: CDR1 MNHEY, CDR2 SVGAGI. CDR3 sequence reads: CASSYRSGAEQYF. CDR3 sequence (DNA): TGTGCCAGCAGTTACAGGTCCGGGGCCGAGCAGTACTTC.

V usage is TRBV19 and J usage is TRBJ2-7, with 8 bases matching TRBD1. The CDR3 totals 16 residues. Trimming cost V 7 bases and J 3 bases; bases outside gene matches: 14. CDR1 is LNHDA, CDR2 SQIVND, per germline (reference sequence). The CDR3 region is CASTLTWTGTLYEQYF. DNA for the CDR3: TGTGCCAGTACCCTTACCTGGACAGGGACTCTCTACGAGCAGTACTTC.

The chain links TRBV9 to TRBJ2-1, with D perhaps TRBD2 (6 bases). Trimming removed 4 bases from V and 7 bases from J, with 12 bases in between. The CDR3 is 13 residues long. Germline V gives CDR1 SGDLS, CDR2 YYNGEE. In nucleotides, the CDR3 is TGTGCCAGCAGCCGGACGGGGAGGAATGAGCAGTTCTTC. Residues: CASSRTGRNEQFF.

The chain employs TRBV14 and TRBJ1-2, with 7 bases lining up with TRBD1. The CDR3 is 16 amino acids. Trimming took 4 bases from V and 3 from J; bases not matched to a gene: 11. In germline, CDR1 is SGHDN, CDR2 FVKESK. The CDR3 region has the DNA TGTGCCAGCAGCCTCCTAAGGACAGGCGGGGACTATGGCTACACCTTC. Translation gives CASSLLRTGGDYGYTF.

This clone was detected once. The chain employs TRBV30 and TRBJ2-3; TRBD1 or TRBD2 may be the D gene (5 bases each). The CDR3 is 14 amino acids. Trimming pared 5 bases from V and 1 base from J, leaving 13 bases between. Germline V gives CDR1 GTSNPN, CDR2 SVGIG (reference sequence). CDR3 DNA: TGTGCCTGGCAGACGGGACCGGGCACAGATACGCAGTATTTT. Amino acids: CAWQTGPGTDTQYF. Together with reference TRBV30 and TRBJ2-3, the CDR3 gives the full variable domain: SQTIHQWPATLVQPVGSPLSLECTVEGTSNPNLYWYRQAAGRGLQLLFYSVGIGQISSEVPQNLSASRPQDRQFILSSKKLLLSDSGFYLCAWQTGPGTDTQYFGPGTRLTVL.

The rearrangement links TRBV7-9 to TRBJ1-3, with no clear D. Germline V gives CDR1 SEHNR, CDR2 FQNEAQ (reference sequence). V was trimmed by 6 bases and J by 4 bases, leaving 16 bases between them. The CDR3 spans 15 residues. The CDR3, as DNA: TGTGCCAGCAGTACCTTCGGGGTGTCGGGAAACACCATATATTTT. This sequence encodes CASSTFGVSGNTIYF.

The rearrangement links TRBV27 to TRBJ1-2; tentatively, D is TRBD1 (5 bases). The CDR3 has 12 residues. Trimming shortened V by 8 bases and J by 6 bases, and 13 bases separated the two germline ends. Per germline, CDR1 MNHEY and CDR2 SMNVEV (reference sequence). As DNA, the CDR3 is TGTGCCAGCTACGACAGTGCGGATGGCTACACCTTC. This codes for CASYDSADGYTF.

The V and J genes are TRBV29-1 and TRBJ1-4, with D tentatively TRBD1 (6 bases). Germline V gene sequence: CDR1 SQVTM, CDR2 ANQGSEA. The CDR3 length is 16 residues. Between the trimmed V and J ends, which lost 3 bases and 2 bases, there was a span of 16 bases. The CDR3 region has the DNA TGCAGCGTTGAGGGGGGGGGCGGCGGTACTAATGAAAAACTGTTTTTT. Translating gives CSVEGGGGGTNEKLFF.

The chain uses TRBV11-2 and TRBJ2-3, with a possible D match to TRBD2 (5 bases). The CDR3 has 14 residues. The V end lost 3 bases, the J end lost 1 base, and 8 bases lay between the germline ends. CDR1 SGHAT and CDR2 FQNNGV come from the germline V gene. The CDR3 DNA reads TGTGCCAGCAGCTTTGAGGGCGGCACAGATACGCAGTATTTT. This gives the protein CASSFEGGTDTQYF.

The J gene is TRBJ2-7, the V gene TRBV4-3; D might be TRBD2 (6 bases). Per the germline V gene, CDR1 is LGHNA and CDR2 is YSLEER. The CDR3 sequence is 15 residues long. Between the trimmed V and J ends, which lost 0 bases and 6 bases, there was a span of 15 bases. The CDR3: CASSQDALARREQYF. As DNA, the CDR3 is TGCGCCAGCAGCCAAGATGCCCTAGCGAGGCGCGAGCAGTACTTC.

On this clone: A read error may account for a junction end that differs from germline. This chain joins TRBV4-1 and TRBJ1-1; D not certain. The germline gives CDR1 MGHRA, CDR2 YSYEKL. The length of the CDR3 is 15 residues. The CDR3 loop reads CASSQELLSNAEAFF. The CDR3 DNA reads TGCGCCAGCAGCCAAGAACTCCTTTCGAACGCTGAAGCTTTCTTT.

The V gene is TRBV10-3, the J gene TRBJ2-1; TRBD2 aligns across 11 bases. The V and J ends lost 3 bases and 7 bases, in that order; junction bases with no gene match: 5. Germline V gene data show CDR1 as ENHRY and CDR2 as SYGVKD. This CDR3 region has 15 residues. The CDR3 region is CAISDVAGGQNEQFF. CDR3 sequence (DNA): TGTGCCATCAGTGATGTAGCGGGGGGGCAAAATGAGCAGTTCTTC.

This chain uses TRBV4-3 with TRBJ1-1; 7 bases are shared with TRBD1. V lost 3 bases and J lost 1; bases outside the gene matches: 5. This CDR3 is built from 15 residues. Germline lookup yields CDR1 LGHNA and CDR2 YSLEER. The CDR3 region is CASSHGTEENTEAFF. DNA for the CDR3: TGCGCCAGCAGCCACGGGACAGAAGAGAACACTGAAGCTTTCTTT.

The rearrangement joins TRBV7-9 to TRBJ2-3; D unclear. Looked up from germline, CDR1 is SEHNR and CDR2 is FQNEAQ (reference sequence). The CDR3 extends over 15 amino acids. The V gene lost 4 bases and the J gene lost 2 bases, with 13 bases spanning the gap. The CDR3 sequence is CASSSPIPSTDTQYF. CDR3 sequence (DNA): TGTGCCAGCAGCTCCCCGATCCCGTCCACAGATACGCAGTATTTT.